A single T cell receptor (beta chain) is shown here with its context. CDR3 length: 19 amino acids. Germline lookup yields CDR1 SGHDT and CDR2 YYEEEE. Trimming stripped 6 bases from V and 0 bases from J, with 25 bases between. This entry belongs to a study of T cell changes during pregnancy in multiple sclerosis. Generated by immunoSEQ multiplex PCR, the TCRdb table keeps only in-frame clones and is missing some. The sample consists of over 45,000 clones, 80% to 90% of them appearing once. The chain has TRBV5-6 and TRBJ1-3; D might be TRBD1 (5 bases). This TCR was sampled from a female donor with multiple sclerosis, enrolled in a pregnancy study. Sequencing was performed on peripheral blood, taken in the first trimester of pregnancy. CDR3 loop: CASTRGVRQPSFSGNTIYF. CDR3 nucleotide sequence: TGTGCCAGCACCCGGGGGGTGCGACAGCCCTCCTTCTCTGGAAACACCATATATTTT.